Below, 30 T cell receptor beta chains from the same sample are listed, as sequenced in a study of blood T cell repertoires in COVID-19. The assay was immunoSEQ multiplex PCR, and TCRdb's table has in-frame clones only and misses some. The profile shows tens of thousands of clones, about 90% of them singletons. Sample: peripheral blood. All receptors derive from a human donor in a cohort sampled during active COVID-19.

The chain joins TRBV4-2 to TRBJ2-7; 9 bases fit TRBD1. This CDR3 comprises 13 residues. Trimming removed 2 bases from V and 6 bases from J; junction bases left unmatched: 2. Per germline, CDR1 LGHNA and CDR2 YNFKEQ. Written as DNA, the CDR3 is TGTGCCAGCAGCCAACTGGACAGGGGCGAGCAGTACTTC. Translated, it gives CASSQLDRGEQYF.

This CDR3 is CSVGQGASGYTF. CDR3 nucleotides: TGCAGCGTTGGACAGGGGGCTAGTGGCTACACCTTC. The V and J genes are TRBV29-1 and TRBJ1-2, with 10 bases that match TRBD1. The J segment lost 7 bases and the V segment lost 4 bases, leaving 3 bases of the junction unmatched. CDR3 length: 12 residues. Germline V gene data show CDR1 as SQVTM and CDR2 as ANQGSEA. Full variable domain (rest looked up from reference TRBV29-1 and TRBJ1-2): SAVISQKPSRDICQRGTSLTIQCQVDSQVTMMFWYRQQPGQSLTLIATANQGSEATYESGFVIDKFPISRPNLTFSTLTVSNMSPEDSSIYLCSVGQGASGYTFGSGTRLTVV.

V is TRBV6-5 and J is TRBJ2-7, with D hard to call. The V end was cut by 3 bases, the J end by 9 bases, with 15 bases between. Germline CDR1 MNHEY, CDR2 SVGAGI. The CDR3 has 13 amino acids. CDR3 sequence (DNA): TGTGCCAGCAGTTATTCTCAGGCGTTGGGGCAGTACTTC. Translation gives CASSYSQALGQYF.

The chain has TRBV5-1 and TRBJ2-3; 11 bases agree with TRBD2. This CDR3 is built from 15 residues. CDR1 is SGHRS and CDR2 is YFSETQ in the germline V gene. V lost 4 bases to trimming and J lost 7 bases; unmatched junction nucleotides: 8. CDR3 in DNA: TGCGCCAGCAGCCCGGAACTAGCGGGGGCATATACGCAGTATTTT. Residues: CASSPELAGAYTQYF. Full variable domain (missing parts from reference TRBV5-1 and TRBJ2-3): KAGVTQTPRYLIKTRGQQVTLSCSPISGHRSVSWYQQTPGQGLQFLFEYFSETQRNKGNFPGRFSGRQFSNSRSEMNVSTLELGDSALYLCASSPELAGAYTQYFGPGTRLTVL.

This clone was counted a few times. The V gene is TRBV30, the J gene TRBJ1-5, with a tentative D call TRBD1 (6 bases). CDR1 and CDR2 (germline): GTSNPN, SVGIG (reference sequence). This CDR3 has 13 amino acids. V was clipped by 5 bases and J by 9 bases, with 17 bases between them. Here the CDR3 DNA reads TGTGCCTGGGGCGAACAGGGCCCAGGGCCCCAGCATTTT. Its translation: CAWGEQGPGPQHF.

This clone was seen a handful of times. The chain is built from TRBV28 and TRBJ2-5, with TRBD2 as a possible D gene (5 bases). Germline V gene lookup returns CDR1 MDHEN and CDR2 SYDVKM. Trimming took off 2 bases at V and 4 bases at J, with 14 bases between the two ends. This CDR3 is built from 15 residues. The CDR3 reads CASSLPSTRGETQYF. DNA for the CDR3: TGTGCCAGCAGTTTACCCTCGACCCGGGGAGAGACCCAGTACTTC.

The rearrangement joins TRBV9 to TRBJ1-2; 9 bases line up with TRBD1. Unmatched junction bases numbered 3, after V lost 2 bases and J lost 4 bases. CDR1 and CDR2 from the germline V gene are SGDLS and YYNGEE. The CDR3 sequence is 14 residues long. The CDR3 spells CASSVGTGSYGYTF. The CDR3 DNA follows: TGTGCCAGCAGCGTCGGGACAGGGTCCTATGGCTACACCTTC.

This chain connects TRBV19 to TRBJ1-6; D is uncertain. The V and J ends lost 7 bases and 10 bases respectively, with 23 bases between them. The CDR3 consists of 16 residues. Looked up from germline, CDR1 is LNHDA and CDR2 is SQIVND (reference sequence). CDR3 loop: CASNKENVGVRSPLHF. CDR3 DNA sequence: TGTGCCAGTAACAAGGAGAACGTCGGGGTGCGATCACCCCTCCACTTT. Combining the CDR3 with reference TRBV19 and TRBJ1-6 gives the whole variable domain DGGITQSPKYLFRKEGQNVTLSCEQNLNHDAMYWYRQDPGQGLRLIYYSQIVNDFQKGDIAEGYSVSREKKESFPLTVTSAQKNPTAFYLCASNKENVGVRSPLHFGNGTRLTVT.

The chain combines TRBV4-3 with TRBJ1-1; D might be TRBD1 (6 bases). Per the germline V gene, CDR1 is LGHNA and CDR2 is YSLEER. This CDR3 has 14 amino acids. Deletions cut 1 base from V and 3 bases from J, with 9 bases between. The CDR3 sequence is CASSQVHRDTEAFF. The CDR3 DNA reads TGCGCCAGCAGCCAAGTTCACAGGGACACTGAAGCTTTCTTT.

This clone came up once. This chain joins TRBV19 and TRBJ2-2; D may be TRBD1 (6 bases). This CDR3 is 16 amino acids long. The germline V gene encodes CDR1 LNHDA and CDR2 SQIVND (reference sequence). V lost 7 bases and J lost 6, with 21 bases in between. As DNA, the CDR3 is TGTGCCAGTACCCCCTACCGGGGCCAGGGGTCCGGGGAGCTGTTTTTT. Translated, it gives CASTPYRGQGSGELFF.

The chain joins TRBV6-1 to TRBJ2-3, with D maybe TRBD1 (6 bases). Germline V CDR1 and CDR2: MNHNS, SASEGT. The ends were cut back, 2 bases at V and 5 bases at J, with 14 bases in the middle. This CDR3 is built from 15 residues. The CDR3: CASSELVQGRDTQYF. For the CDR3, the DNA is TGTGCCAGCAGTGAATTGGTGCAGGGGAGAGATACGCAGTATTTT.

The chain uses TRBV28 and TRBJ1-1; 9 nucleotides agree with TRBD1. Germline-derived CDR1 and CDR2 are MDHEN and SYDVKM. V trimming: 8 bases; J trimming: 7 bases; junction bases outside the gene matches: 5. The CDR3 has 12 residues. The CDR3 DNA reads TGTGCCAGCCGGGACAGGGAAATTGAAGCTTTCTTT. It encodes CASRDREIEAFF.

The chain carries TRBV27 and TRBJ2-7, with no clear D. This CDR3 contains 16 residues. Trimming left V 1 base short and J 0 bases short, with 13 bases between. Germline V gene data show CDR1 as MNHEY and CDR2 as SMNVEV (reference sequence). DNA for the CDR3: TGTGCCAGCAGTTTATATCCAGACACGAGCTCCTACGAGCAGTACTTC. Translated, it gives CASSLYPDTSSYEQYF.

This chain uses TRBV14 with TRBJ1-4; D uncertain. The CDR3 runs to 12 residues. Germline CDR1 SGHDN, CDR2 FVKESK. Trimming pared 3 bases from V and 8 bases from J, leaving 7 bases between. CDR3 nucleotide sequence: TGTGCCAGCAGCCAGGCACGAGAAAAACTGTTTTTT. Amino acids: CASSQAREKLFF.

The V gene is TRBV3-1 (or the pseudogene TRBV3-2), the J gene TRBJ1-1; D call uncertain. In germline, CDR1 is LGHDT, CDR2 YNNKEL (reference sequence). This CDR3 is built from 16 residues. The V gene lost 6 bases and the J gene lost 1 base, with 18 bases spanning the gap. Here the CDR3 reads CASSPTVRTANTEAFF. CDR3 nucleotides: TGTGCCAGCAGTCCGACCGTCAGAACAGCGAACACTGAAGCTTTCTTT.

The gene calls are TRBV6-4 and TRBJ2-1, with 7 positions matching TRBD1. The CDR3 length is 15 residues. Germline CDR1 and CDR2: MRHNA and SNTAGT. V gave up 9 bases and J gave up 7 bases; unmatched junction bases: 15. The CDR3, as DNA: TGTGCCAGTAGCCGGGACAGTGGTCGTAGAAATGAGCAGTTCTTC. Its protein is CASSRDSGRRNEQFF.

The gene calls are TRBV10-3 and TRBJ2-7, with 9 positions matching TRBD1. Per germline, CDR1 ENHRY and CDR2 SYGVKD. Trimming at V came to 2 bases and at J to 7 bases, leaving 24 bases not matched to a gene. The CDR3 has 20 amino acids. The CDR3 DNA follows: TGTGCCATCAGTGAGGCCTTACCCGGGACAGGGACGTACGGTTCGGGGGAGCAGTACTTC. Translation gives CAISEALPGTGTYGSGEQYF.

The chain combines TRBV4-1 with TRBJ2-1; D is unclear. CDR1 is MGHRA and CDR2 is YSYEKL in the germline V gene. V lost 0 bases, J lost 0 bases, and 9 bases lay in between. There are 16 residues in the CDR3. For the CDR3, the DNA is TGCGCCAGCAGCCAAGAATTTCGACTCTCCTACAATGAGCAGTTCTTC. Translated, it gives CASSQEFRLSYNEQFF.

The chain has TRBV7-2 and TRBJ2-7; 8 nucleotides align to TRBD1. CDR1 is SGHTA and CDR2 is FQGNSA in the germline V gene. The V and J ends lost 2 bases and 5 bases, in that order; junction bases with no gene match: 11. The CDR3 runs 16 residues. The CDR3 nucleotides are TGTGCCAGCAGCTTAACGCAGGGGGCCCACAGCAACGAGCAGTACTTC. Translated, it gives CASSLTQGAHSNEQYF. The complete variable domain, with remaining parts taken from reference TRBV7-2 and TRBJ2-7, reads GAGVSQSPSNKVTEKGKDVELRCDPISGHTALYWYRQSLGQGLEFLIYFQGNSAPDKSGLPSDRFSAERTGGSVSTLTIQRTQQEDSAVYLCASSLTQGAHSNEQYFGPGTRLTVT.

This clone has just one count. The chain recombines TRBV5-6 with TRBJ2-7; tentatively, D is TRBD1 (5 bases). CDR3 size: 13 residues. Per the germline V gene, CDR1 is SGHDT and CDR2 is YYEEEE. V lost 3 bases and J 2 bases, leaving 9 bases between the germline ends. CDR3 DNA sequence: TGTGCCAGCAGCTGGGGCAGCGCCTACGAGCAGTACTTC. Protein product: CASSWGSAYEQYF.

The CDR3 loop reads CASMSQGARRETQYF. CDR3 DNA: TGTGCCAGCATGTCACAGGGGGCCAGGAGGGAGACCCAGTACTTC. The chain has TRBV28 and TRBJ2-5, with 9 bases lining up with TRBD1. Trimming cost V 7 bases and J 5 bases; bases outside gene matches: 11. Germline loops: CDR1 MDHEN, CDR2 SYDVKM. The CDR3 runs to 15 residues.

The chain uses TRBV4-3 and TRBJ2-2, with 10 bases identical to TRBD2. Losses at the gene ends were 0 bases for V and 5 bases for J; bases not matched to a gene: 6. Germline V gene sequence: CDR1 LGHNA, CDR2 YSLEER. There are 17 residues in the CDR3. This CDR3 is CASSQDASGGGTGELFF. The DNA for the CDR3 is TGCGCCAGCAGCCAAGATGCTAGCGGGGGAGGAACCGGGGAGCTGTTTTTT.

Comment on this clone: One junction end does not reproduce the germline sequence, and a read error may be involved. The rearrangement uses TRBV6-5 and TRBJ2-3, with 7 bases that match TRBD1. Germline CDR1 is MNHEY and CDR2 is SVGAGI. The CDR3 spans 12 residues. CDR3 in DNA: TGTGCCAGCAGGGACGCCGGGACAGTCCCCAATTTT. Residues: CASRDAGTVPNF.

The table lists this clone with a count of one. The chain has TRBV5-4 and TRBJ2-3; 9 bases align to TRBD2. Germline V gene data show CDR1 as SGHNT and CDR2 as YYREEE (reference sequence). This CDR3 region has 15 residues. V shed 4 bases and J 4 bases; nucleotides not matched to a gene: 7. The CDR3 protein is CASSHAGGAADTQYF. The CDR3 bases are TGTGCCAGCAGCCACGCGGGGGGGGCTGCAGATACGCAGTATTTT.

The chain carries TRBV19 and TRBJ2-1, with 11 positions matching TRBD2. This CDR3 has 17 residues. V gave up 11 bases and J gave up 6 bases; unmatched junction bases: 18. Looked up from germline, CDR1 is LNHDA and CDR2 is SQIVND (reference sequence). The CDR3 here is CAGPAGLAARGVNEQFF. The CDR3 region has the DNA TGTGCCGGCCCCGCGGGACTAGCGGCACGAGGGGTCAATGAGCAGTTCTTC.

The chain has TRBV18 and TRBJ1-5; 10 nucleotides agree with TRBD1. The germline V gene has CDR1 KGHSH and CDR2 LQKENI. V lost 6 bases and J lost 0; bases outside the gene matches: 8. The CDR3 is 17 residues long. The CDR3 is CASSPGQGIYSNQPQHF. CDR3 sequence (DNA): TGTGCCAGCTCCCCGGGACAGGGGATTTATAGCAATCAGCCCCAGCATTTT.

This clone showed up just a few times. J is TRBJ1-5 and V is TRBV5-5, with D maybe TRBD1 (6 bases). The CDR3 contains 15 residues. The V gene's germline CDR1 is SGHKS and CDR2 YYEKEE (reference sequence). The V end lost 2 bases, the J end lost 5 bases, and 14 bases lay between the germline ends. CDR3 amino acids: CASSLRTVRDQPQHF. The DNA for the CDR3 is TGTGCCAGCAGCTTAAGGACAGTACGGGATCAGCCCCAGCATTTT.

The chain carries TRBV27 and TRBJ1-2, with TRBD1 matching 11 bases. The CDR3 length is 15 residues. Trimming took 5 bases from V and 4 from J; bases not matched to a gene: 6. Germline V gene sequence: CDR1 MNHEY, CDR2 SMNVEV (reference sequence). The CDR3 is CASSAWTGGSYGYTF. The CDR3 region has the DNA TGTGCCAGCAGTGCCTGGACAGGGGGCAGCTATGGCTACACCTTC.

Comments on this clone: One junction end does not reproduce the germline sequence, and a read error may be involved. The V call is TRBV9, the J call TRBJ2-5; D may be TRBD1 (7 bases). The CDR3 runs to 12 residues. Germline CDR1 and CDR2: SGDLS and YYNGEE. The CDR3 is CASSVAGDSRDF. Written as DNA, the CDR3 is TGTGCCAGCAGCGTAGCGGGGGACAGTCGGGACTTC.

The rearrangement joins TRBV10-3 to TRBJ1-5; possible D gene TRBD1, 6 bases. V was cut by 2 bases and J by 5 bases, with 13 bases left in between. Germline V gives CDR1 ENHRY, CDR2 SYGVKD. The CDR3 sequence is 15 residues long. The CDR3 sequence is CAISERDRPHQPQHF. DNA of the CDR3: TGTGCCATCAGTGAGCGCGACAGGCCTCATCAGCCCCAGCATTTT.